Below are 30 T cell receptor beta chains sequenced from a single sample in a study of Ad26.COV2.S vaccination and SARS-CoV-2 variants. The protocol was immunoSEQ multiplex PCR, while the TCRdb copy is restricted to in-frame clones and leaves out a portion. This repertoire shows roughly 100,000 clones, around 80% found once; its top ten account for 17%. The material sequenced was peripheral blood, taken after recovery from COVID-19. The receptors here all came from a human donor who had recovered from COVID-19.

The CDR3 DNA follows: TGTGCCAGCAGCGTGGTCAGTACAACGGAGCAGTACTTC. As protein: CASSVVSTTEQYF. The chain links TRBV9 to TRBJ2-7; no clear D. V shed 2 bases and J shed 7 bases, with 13 bases lying between them. Germline V CDR1 and CDR2: SGDLS, YYNGEE. The CDR3 spans 13 residues.

The V and J genes are TRBV6-5 and TRBJ1-5; no clear D gene. Looked up from germline, CDR1 is MNHEY and CDR2 is SVGAGI. The V gene lost 6 bases and the J gene lost 2 bases, with 8 bases spanning the gap. The CDR3 loop spans 13 amino acids. The CDR3 here is CASRDGRNQPQHF. The CDR3 DNA reads as TGTGCCAGCAGAGACGGACGCAATCAGCCCCAGCATTTT.

CDR3 bases: TGCAGTGCTAGTAGGAAGCTTTCTAGCACAGATACGCAGTATTTT. As protein: CSASRKLSSTDTQYF. The chain combines TRBV20-1 with TRBJ2-3, with D hard to call. The V and J ends lost 3 bases and 0 bases respectively, with 13 bases between them. CDR3 length: 15 residues. The germline V gene encodes CDR1 DFQATT and CDR2 SNEGSKA (reference sequence).

This clone appeared a few times. The rearrangement links TRBV4-1 to TRBJ1-3; the D is unclear. This CDR3 is built from 15 residues. Germline CDR1 MGHRA, CDR2 YSYEKL. Trimming cost V 4 bases and J 0 bases, with 10 bases left between them. The CDR3 DNA follows: TGCGCCAGCAGCCCGTTTGGCATCTCTGGAAACACCATATATTTT. This encodes CASSPFGISGNTIYF.

The V call is TRBV12-5, the J call TRBJ2-5, with 7 positions matching TRBD2. CDR1 is LGHNT and CDR2 is FRNRAP in the germline V gene. Losses at the gene ends were 0 bases for V and 5 bases for J; bases not matched to a gene: 0. The CDR3 totals 13 residues. CDR3 sequence reads: CASGLVGGETQYF. In nucleotides, the CDR3 is TGTGCTAGTGGTTTGGTGGGAGGGGAGACCCAGTACTTC.

The chain is built from TRBV5-1 and TRBJ2-5, with 10 bases aligning to TRBD1. The germline gives CDR1 SGHRS, CDR2 YFSETQ. The length of the CDR3 is 14 residues. V was clipped by 2 bases and J by 5 bases; unmatched bases: 3. CDR3 sequence reads: CASSFGTGDETQYF. DNA for the CDR3: TGCGCCAGCAGCTTCGGGACAGGGGATGAGACCCAGTACTTC.

The chain joins TRBV19 to TRBJ1-2; D gene ambiguous. CDR1 and CDR2 from the germline V gene are LNHDA and SQIVND (reference sequence). Trimming stripped 3 bases from V and 5 bases from J, with 13 bases between. The CDR3 contains 14 residues. The CDR3, as DNA: TGTGCCAGTAGTATTTCGAGGTCTTCTTATGGCTACACCTTC. This translates into CASSISRSSYGYTF.

The rearrangement links TRBV11-1 to TRBJ2-5; tentatively, D is TRBD1 or TRBD2 (5 bases each). Germline CDR1 and CDR2: SGHAT and FQDESV (reference sequence). CDR3 size: 14 residues. Between the trimmed V and J ends, which lost 1 base and 2 bases, there was a span of 8 bases. CDR3 loop: CASSLVGEQETQYF. The CDR3 nucleotides read TGTGCCAGCAGCTTAGTGGGGGAGCAAGAGACCCAGTACTTC.

The chain joins TRBV9 to TRBJ1-2; tentatively, D is TRBD1 (5 bases). Germline V gives CDR1 SGDLS, CDR2 YYNGEE. The ends were cut back, 6 bases at V and 2 bases at J, with 14 bases in the middle. The CDR3 runs to 14 residues. The CDR3: CASNLGTGNYGYTF. Here the CDR3 DNA reads TGTGCCAGCAACCTGGGAACAGGAAACTATGGCTACACCTTC.

This clone was observed a single time. V and J are TRBV5-4 and TRBJ1-4; TRBD1 aligns across 8 bases. The germline gives CDR1 SGHNT, CDR2 YYREEE (reference sequence). V lost 1 base and J lost 3; bases outside the gene matches: 8. The CDR3 has 17 residues. This CDR3 is CASSLTGQGTANEKLFF. The CDR3, as DNA: TGTGCCAGCAGCTTGACCGGACAGGGCACGGCTAATGAAAAACTGTTTTTT. Full variable domain (missing parts from reference TRBV5-4 and TRBJ1-4): ETGVTQSPTHLIKTRGQQVTLRCSSQSGHNTVSWYQQALGQGPQFIFQYYREEENGRGNFPPRFSGLQFPNYSSELNVNALELDDSALYLCASSLTGQGTANEKLFFGSGTQLSVL.

This chain joins TRBV3-1 (or the pseudogene TRBV3-2) and TRBJ1-3; D uncertain. Looked up from germline, CDR1 is LGHDT and CDR2 is YNNKEL (reference sequence). This CDR3 is 16 amino acids long. Trimming left V 0 bases short and J 2 bases short, with 11 bases between. CDR3 coding DNA: TGTGCCAGCAGCCAAGAGTTCGCATCAACTGGAAACACCATATATTTT. Protein product: CASSQEFASTGNTIYF.

V usage is TRBV18 and J usage is TRBJ2-7; the match to TRBD2 covers 7 bases. The CDR3 has 14 residues. Germline lookup yields CDR1 KGHSH and CDR2 LQKENI. V lost 2 bases and J lost 2; bases outside the gene matches: 3. DNA of the CDR3: TGTGCCAGCTCACCAAAGCGGGGCGCCTACGAGCAGTACTTC. It yields the protein CASSPKRGAYEQYF. Together with reference TRBV18 and TRBJ2-7, the CDR3 gives the full variable domain: NAGVMQNPRHLVRRRGQEARLRCSPMKGHSHVYWYRQLPEEGLKFMVYLQKENIIDESGMPKERFSAEFPKEGPSILRIQQVVRGDSAAYFCASSPKRGAYEQYFGPGTRLTVT.

This chain joins TRBV7-9 and TRBJ1-1; no definite D call. This CDR3 contains 12 residues. Germline assignment: CDR1 SEHNR and CDR2 FQNEAQ (reference sequence). Trimming cost V 8 bases and J 0 bases, with 7 bases left between them. The DNA of the CDR3 is TGTGCCAGCGGCGGCTTGAACACTGAAGCTTTCTTT. This sequence encodes CASGGLNTEAFF.

The V and J genes are TRBV6-5 and TRBJ1-1; no clear D. Trimming left V 7 bases short and J 1 base short, with 13 bases between. This CDR3 has 14 amino acids. The germline gives CDR1 MNHEY, CDR2 SVGAGI. In DNA form, the CDR3 reads TGTGCCAGCACAGCTTTCTGGGGGAACACTGAAGCTTTCTTT. The encoded protein is CASTAFWGNTEAFF.

This chain joins TRBV6-2 or TRBV6-3 and TRBJ1-3, with D possibly being TRBD1 (5 bases). The CDR3 has 16 residues. Trimming stripped 2 bases from V and 0 bases from J, with 11 bases between. Germline lookup yields CDR1 MNHEY and CDR2 SVGEGT. The CDR3 coding sequence is TGTGCCAGCAGTTACCTGACAGCAATCTCTGGAAACACCATATATTTT. Protein sequence: CASSYLTAISGNTIYF.

The rearrangement joins TRBV30 to TRBJ2-3; 9 bases match TRBD2. CDR1 and CDR2 from the germline V gene are GTSNPN and SVGIG (reference sequence). This CDR3 contains 14 residues. The V segment lost 4 bases and the J segment 3 bases; nucleotides outside the gene matches: 5. The CDR3 loop reads CAWILSGGTDTQYF. The CDR3, as DNA: TGTGCCTGGATTCTTAGCGGGGGAACAGATACGCAGTATTTT.

The V and J genes are TRBV20-1 and TRBJ2-6, with D possibly being TRBD1 or TRBD2 (5 bases each). Germline CDR1 reads DFQATT; CDR2 reads SNEGSKA (reference sequence). CDR3 length equals 16 residues. The V gene lost 3 bases and the J gene lost 1 base, with 13 bases spanning the gap. CDR3 protein: CSASLDGTSGANVLTF. The CDR3 nucleotides are TGCAGTGCTAGTTTGGACGGGACGTCTGGGGCCAACGTCCTGACTTTC.

This rearrangement joins TRBV6-5 to TRBJ2-4; maybe TRBD2 (6 bases). V was pared by 5 bases and J by 0 bases, with 11 bases between. Germline V gene data show CDR1 as MNHEY and CDR2 as SVGAGI. The CDR3 is 15 residues long. CDR3: CASSIGRLAKNIQYF. Written as DNA, the CDR3 is TGTGCCAGCAGTATAGGGAGGTTAGCCAAAAACATTCAGTACTTC.

The chain recombines TRBV5-6 with TRBJ2-5, with D maybe TRBD2 (6 bases). The CDR3 contains 14 residues. Trimming left V 4 bases short and J 5 bases short, with 15 bases between. The germline CDR1 and CDR2 sequences are SGHDT and YYEEEE. CDR3: CASSHWGVVETQYF. The CDR3 DNA is TGTGCCAGCAGCCACTGGGGGGTGGTGGAGACCCAGTACTTC.

This chain joins TRBV6-5 and TRBJ2-3; D is perhaps TRBD1 (5 bases). Per germline, CDR1 MNHEY and CDR2 SVGAGI. The CDR3 consists of 15 residues. With 10 bases removed from V and 2 bases from J, the gap between germline ends came to 19 bases. CDR3 residues: CATATLGAVTDTQYF. CDR3 bases: TGTGCCACAGCCACACTTGGGGCGGTCACAGATACGCAGTATTTT.

The genes are TRBV5-6 and TRBJ1-5; weak D call: TRBD1 (5 bases). V was pared by 3 bases and J by 2 bases, with 15 bases between. Germline V gene lookup returns CDR1 SGHDT and CDR2 YYEEEE. The length of the CDR3 is 16 residues. CDR3 sequence reads: CASSSYRGGGNQPQHF. CDR3 sequence (DNA): TGTGCCAGCAGCTCCTACCGGGGGGGAGGCAATCAGCCCCAGCATTTT.

The J gene is TRBJ2-3, the V gene TRBV21-1; no check of the table's D call, TRBD2, against the DNA was made. TRBV21-1 is deemed a pseudogene. CDR3 length: 17 amino acids. In DNA, the CDR3 is TGTGCCAGCAGCAAAAGGCGGACTAGCGGGGGTACAGATACGCAGTATTTT. It translates to CASSKRRTSGGTDTQYF.

The rearrangement joins TRBV5-4 to TRBJ2-1, with D possibly matching TRBD1 (6 bases). The CDR3 has 12 residues. The V gene lost 3 bases and the J gene lost 7 bases, with 8 bases spanning the gap. Germline assignment: CDR1 SGHNT and CDR2 YYREEE (reference sequence). This CDR3 reads CASSWTANEQFF. The CDR3, as DNA: TGTGCCAGCAGCTGGACAGCTAATGAGCAGTTCTTC. Looking up the rest from reference TRBV5-4 and TRBJ2-1 gives the full variable domain: ETGVTQSPTHLIKTRGQQVTLRCSSQSGHNTVSWYQQALGQGPQFIFQYYREEENGRGNFPPRFSGLQFPNYSSELNVNALELDDSALYLCASSWTANEQFFGPGTRLTVL.

The chain employs TRBV7-6 and TRBJ2-2, with D hard to call. Trimming took off 5 bases at V and 6 bases at J, with 7 bases between the two ends. This CDR3 is built from 12 residues. From germline, CDR1 is SGHVS and CDR2 FNYEAQ. The CDR3 loop reads CASSRVAGELFF. For the CDR3, the DNA is TGTGCCAGCAGCAGGGTCGCCGGGGAGCTGTTTTTT.

This clone occurred a few times. The CDR3 here is CASSENRWDQPQHF. In DNA form, the CDR3 reads TGTGCCAGCAGTGAAAACAGGTGGGATCAGCCCCAGCATTTT. This sequence joins TRBV6-1 and TRBJ1-5; D is perhaps TRBD1 (5 bases). CDR1 and CDR2 from the germline V gene are MNHNS and SASEGT. Trimming left V 2 bases short and J 5 bases short, with 10 bases between. The CDR3 is 14 amino acids.

This chain links TRBV19 with TRBJ1-5; a possible D gene is TRBD1 (6 bases). CDR1 and CDR2 (germline): LNHDA, SQIVND (reference sequence). The CDR3 runs 15 residues. The V gene lost 7 bases and the J gene lost 0 bases, with 13 bases spanning the gap. The CDR3 here is CASTGGAHSNQPQHF. The CDR3 coding sequence is TGTGCCAGTACGGGGGGGGCCCATAGCAATCAGCCCCAGCATTTT.

This rearrangement joins TRBV3-1 (or the pseudogene TRBV3-2) to TRBJ1-2; D possibly corresponds to TRBD1 (5 bases). There are 12 residues in the CDR3. The germline V and J ends were trimmed by 3 bases and 13 bases, with 15 bases remaining between them. The germline CDR1 and CDR2 sequences are LGHDT and YNNKEL (reference sequence). For the CDR3, the DNA is TGTGCCAGCAGCCAGAATGGACGGGACCTCACCTTC. It is translated as CASSQNGRDLTF.

This rearrangement joins TRBV16 to TRBJ1-6, with TRBD1 as a possible D gene (5 bases). Germline V gene sequence: CDR1 KGHSY, CDR2 FQNENV. With 0 bases removed from V and 10 bases from J, the gap between germline ends came to 13 bases. The CDR3 is made up of 15 amino acids. This CDR3 reads CASSQSLRGGSPLHF. The CDR3 DNA sequence: TGTGCCAGCAGCCAATCTCTAAGGGGTGGGTCACCCCTCCACTTT.

This chain joins TRBV7-2 and TRBJ2-1; 9 bases map to TRBD1. The CDR3 sequence is 14 residues long. Looked up from germline, CDR1 is SGHTA and CDR2 is FQGNSA. Trimming at V came to 8 bases and at J to 7 bases, leaving 9 bases not matched to a gene. This CDR3 is CASSPQGAVNEQFF. CDR3 coding DNA: TGTGCCAGCTCGCCACAGGGGGCTGTGAATGAGCAGTTCTTC.

The CDR3 spells CASSSMGTGGRGEQFF. CDR3 nucleotides: TGCGCCAGCAGCTCGATGGGGACAGGGGGTAGAGGTGAGCAGTTCTTC. This chain uses TRBV4-1 with TRBJ2-1, with 11 nucleotides matching TRBD1. Unmatched junction bases numbered 12, after V lost 5 bases and J lost 9 bases. This CDR3 comprises 16 residues. Germline V gives CDR1 MGHRA, CDR2 YSYEKL.